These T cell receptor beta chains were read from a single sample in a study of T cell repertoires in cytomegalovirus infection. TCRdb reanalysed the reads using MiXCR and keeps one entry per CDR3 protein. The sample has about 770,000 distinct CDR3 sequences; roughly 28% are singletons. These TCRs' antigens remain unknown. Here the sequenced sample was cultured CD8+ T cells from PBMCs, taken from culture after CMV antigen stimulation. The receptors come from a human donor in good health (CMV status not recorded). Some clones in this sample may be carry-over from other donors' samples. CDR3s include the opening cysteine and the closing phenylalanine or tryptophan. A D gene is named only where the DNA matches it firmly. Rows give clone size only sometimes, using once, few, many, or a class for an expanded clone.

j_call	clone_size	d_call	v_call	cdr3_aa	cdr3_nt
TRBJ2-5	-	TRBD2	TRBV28	CASSKRASGPQETQYF	TGTGCCAGCAGTAAACGAGCTAGCGGGCCTCAAGAGACCCAGTACTTC
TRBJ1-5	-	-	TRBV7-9	CASSDMSGQHF	TGTGCCAGCAGCGATATGTCTGGCCAGCATTTT
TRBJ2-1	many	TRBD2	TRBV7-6	CASSLPKGLPQYNEQFF	TGTGCCAGCAGCTTACCAAAGGGACTACCCCAGTACAATGAGCAGTTCTTC
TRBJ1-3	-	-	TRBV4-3	CASSQDRGAGNTIYF	TGCGCCAGCAGCCAAGACCGGGGGGCTGGAAACACCATATATTTT
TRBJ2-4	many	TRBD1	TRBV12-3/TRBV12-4	CASSNTGDGAKNIQYF	TGTGCCAGCAGTAACACAGGGGATGGGGCCAAAAACATTCAGTACTTC
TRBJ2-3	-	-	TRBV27	CASSFAPDTQYF	TGTGCCAGCAGTTTTGCCCCAGATACGCAGTATTTT
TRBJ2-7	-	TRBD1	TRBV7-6	CASSLANRRGLPYEQYF	TGTGCCAGCAGCTTAGCCAACCGAAGGGGGCTACCTTACGAGCAGTACTTC
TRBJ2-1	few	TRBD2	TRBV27	CASGVLGLAGLSSYNEQFF	TGTGCCAGCGGGGTCTTGGGACTAGCGGGGCTAAGCTCCTACAATGAGCAGTTCTTC
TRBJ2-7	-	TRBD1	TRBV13	CASSFTGTGVYEQYF	TGTGCCAGCAGCTTCACCGGGACAGGGGTCTACGAGCAGTACTTC
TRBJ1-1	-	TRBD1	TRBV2	CASSEKSDRGNTEAFF	TGTGCCAGCAGCGAGAAATCGGACAGGGGAAACACTGAAGCTTTCTTT
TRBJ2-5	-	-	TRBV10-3	CAISEIWGQETQYF	TGTGCCATCAGTGAAATCTGGGGCCAAGAGACCCAGTACTTC
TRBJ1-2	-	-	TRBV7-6	CASSSTGARRVNDGYTF	TGTGCCAGCAGCTCCACAGGAGCCAGGCGGGTGAACGATGGCTACACCTTC
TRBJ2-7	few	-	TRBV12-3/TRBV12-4	CASSSTTTRLGRNEQYF	TGTGCCAGCAGTTCTACCACCACCCGTTTGGGGCGAAACGAGCAGTACTTC
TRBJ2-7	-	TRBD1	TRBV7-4	CASSRGTGVSYEQYF	TGTGCCAGCAGCCGTGGGACAGGTGTCTCCTACGAGCAGTACTTC
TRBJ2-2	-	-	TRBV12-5	CASALGVGELFF	TGTGCTAGTGCCCTGGGGGTCGGGGAGCTGTTTTTT
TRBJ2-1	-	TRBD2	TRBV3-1	CASSHRLAGVLNEQFF	TGTGCCAGCAGCCACCGACTAGCGGGGGTCCTCAATGAGCAGTTCTTC
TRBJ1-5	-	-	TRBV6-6	CASSYSRGDLKHSNQPQHF	TGTGCCAGCAGTTACTCACGAGGGGACTTGAAACACAGCAATCAGCCCCAGCATTTT
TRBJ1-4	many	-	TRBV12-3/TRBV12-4	CASSFIVGVGEKLFF	TGTGCCTCAAGTTTTATCGTCGGGGTTGGGGAAAAACTGTTTTTT
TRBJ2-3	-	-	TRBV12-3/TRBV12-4	CASTAIERMGTDTQYF	TGTGCCAGCACCGCTATAGAGCGGATGGGCACAGATACGCAGTATTTT
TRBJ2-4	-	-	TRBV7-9	CASSRRDLAKIIQYF	TGTGCCAGCAGCCGACGGGACCTAGCCAAAATCATTCAGTACTTC
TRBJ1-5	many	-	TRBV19	CASSIVGHFYNQPQHF	TGTGCCAGTAGTATAGTGGGACATTTTTACAATCAGCCCCAGCATTTT
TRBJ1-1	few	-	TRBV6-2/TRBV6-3	CASTRLEEAFF	TGTGCCAGCACCCGCCTGGAAGAAGCTTTCTTT
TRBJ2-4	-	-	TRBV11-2	CASSFNRDLSIAKNIQYF	TGTGCCAGCAGCTTCAACAGGGACTTGTCTATAGCCAAAAACATTCAGTACTTC
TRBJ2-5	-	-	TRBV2	CATLPRDSETQYF	TGTGCCACCCTACCCAGGGACTCCGAGACCCAGTACTTC
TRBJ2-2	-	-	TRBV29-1	CSARATGELFF	TGCAGCGCTAGAGCCACCGGGGAGCTGTTTTTT
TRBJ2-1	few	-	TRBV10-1	CASSGSSEQFF	TGCGCCAGCAGTGGGTCTAGCGAGCAGTTCTTC
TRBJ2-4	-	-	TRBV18	CATVGENIQYF	TGTGCCACCGTCGGGGAAAACATTCAGTACTTC
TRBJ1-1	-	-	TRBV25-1	CASSHGRPTEAFF	TGTGCCAGCTCTCACGGTAGACCCACTGAAGCTTTCTTT
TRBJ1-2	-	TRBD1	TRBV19	CASRRDRVYGYTF	TGTGCCAGTAGGAGGGACAGGGTCTATGGCTACACCTTC
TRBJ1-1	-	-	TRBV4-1	CASNPTGAGRGTEAFF	TGCGCCAGCAACCCCACGGGTGCAGGGAGGGGTACTGAAGCTTTCTTT
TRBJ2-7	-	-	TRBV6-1	CASSLPRDLSSYEQYF	TGTGCCAGCAGTCTGCCCCGGGATCTAAGCTCCTACGAGCAGTACTTC
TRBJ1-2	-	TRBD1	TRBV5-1	CASRPTGGSNYGYTF	TGCGCCAGCAGACCGACAGGGGGGTCTAACTATGGCTACACCTTC
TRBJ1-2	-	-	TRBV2	CASGSYGYTF	TGTGCCAGCGGTAGTTATGGCTACACCTTC
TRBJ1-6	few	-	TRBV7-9	CASSPPFRGRDISSYNSPLHF	TGTGCCAGCAGCCCCCCTTTTAGGGGAAGGGATATAAGCTCCTATAATTCACCCCTCCACTTT
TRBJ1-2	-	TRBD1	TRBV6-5	CASSYLGQGKGYTF	TGTGCCAGCAGTTACCTCGGACAGGGGAAAGGCTACACCTTC
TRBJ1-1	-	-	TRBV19	CASCPIGNTEAFF	TGTGCCAGTTGTCCCATCGGGAACACTGAAGCTTTCTTT
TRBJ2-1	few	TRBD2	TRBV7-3	CASSLLAGDDSYNEQFF	TGTGCCAGCAGCTTACTAGCGGGGGACGACTCCTACAATGAGCAGTTCTTC
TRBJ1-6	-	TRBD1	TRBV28	CASSLMGQANSPLHF	TGTGCCAGCAGTTTGATGGGACAGGCTAATTCACCCCTCCACTTT
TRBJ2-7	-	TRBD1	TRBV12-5	CASGGTGSFYEQYF	TGTGCTAGTGGTGGGACAGGCTCCTTCTACGAGCAGTACTTC